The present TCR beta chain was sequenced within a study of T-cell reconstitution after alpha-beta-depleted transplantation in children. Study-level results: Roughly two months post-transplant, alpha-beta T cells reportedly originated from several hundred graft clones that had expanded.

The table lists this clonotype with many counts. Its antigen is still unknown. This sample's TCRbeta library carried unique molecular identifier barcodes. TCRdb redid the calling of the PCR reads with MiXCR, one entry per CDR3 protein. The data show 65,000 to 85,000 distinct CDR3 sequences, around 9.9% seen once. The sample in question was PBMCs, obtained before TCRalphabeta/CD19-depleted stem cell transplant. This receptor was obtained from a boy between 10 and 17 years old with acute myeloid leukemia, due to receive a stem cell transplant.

The CDR3 spells CASSFVGGGSYNEQFF. The CDR3 bases are TGTGCCAGCAGTTTCGTTGGGGGAGGGTCCTACAATGAGCAGTTCTTC. This rearrangement joins TRBV12-3 or TRBV12-4 to TRBJ2-1; 7 nucleotides match TRBD2. V lost 3 bases and J lost 1; bases outside the gene matches: 6. This CDR3 spans 16 amino acids.